These 30 T cell receptor beta chains were all obtained from the same sample, sequenced in a study of high-grade serous ovarian cancer treatment subgroups. The protocol was immunoSEQ multiplex PCR, while the TCRdb copy is restricted to in-frame clones and leaves out a portion. Of 12,000 to 15,000 clones detected, less than 90% appear once; the ten largest clones hold just under 6.5%. The tumor samples were collected prior to definitive surgery or chemotherapy. Input material: tumor tissue. These receptors all come from a human donor with high-grade serous ovarian cancer.

CDR3 sequence: CSARGRADTQYF. For the CDR3, the DNA is TGCAGCGCCCGAGGGCGGGCAGATACGCAGTATTTT. The rearrangement links TRBV29-1 to TRBJ2-3, with D maybe TRBD2 (5 bases). V was cut by 7 bases and J by 4 bases, with 12 bases left in between. Germline CDR1 and CDR2: SQVTM and ANQGSEA. This CDR3 is built from 12 residues.

J is TRBJ2-1 and V is TRBV19; D is possibly TRBD2 (5 bases). V lost 6 bases and J 1 base, leaving 25 bases between the germline ends. CDR3 length: 19 residues. Germline V gene sequence: CDR1 LNHDA, CDR2 SQIVND (reference sequence). The CDR3 coding sequence is TGTGCCAGTAGCTCTAGTGGAGGCGTCTACCCCGCTTCCTACAATGAGCAGTTCTTC. Its translation: CASSSSGGVYPASYNEQFF.

This chain links TRBV19 with TRBJ1-3; D call uncertain. Germline V gives CDR1 LNHDA, CDR2 SQIVND (reference sequence). Trimming took off 3 bases at V and 3 bases at J, with 12 bases between the two ends. The CDR3 is made up of 15 amino acids. CDR3 residues: CASSIPGLSGNTIYF. The CDR3 DNA follows: TGTGCCAGTAGTATTCCAGGATTAAGTGGAAACACCATATATTTT.

The sample holds one count of this clone. The chain recombines TRBV7-9 with TRBJ2-1; D is possibly TRBD1 or TRBD2 (5 bases each). This CDR3 spans 15 amino acids. Per germline, CDR1 SEHNR and CDR2 FQNEAQ (reference sequence). The ends were cut back, 4 bases at V and 3 bases at J, with 13 bases in the middle. CDR3 DNA sequence: TGTGCCAGCAGCTCTGTCCGGGACGACTACAATGAGCAGTTCTTC. Its translation is CASSSVRDDYNEQFF.

This chain joins TRBV9 and TRBJ2-3, with TRBD2 matching over 10 bases. From germline, CDR1 is SGDLS and CDR2 YYNGEE. CDR3 size: 15 residues. J was trimmed by 3 bases and V by 7 bases; bases with no gene match: 8. The chain's CDR3 is CASGPSGGVTDTQYF. The CDR3 DNA is TGTGCCAGCGGCCCTAGCGGGGGTGTAACAGATACGCAGTATTTT.

This chain joins TRBV5-1 and TRBJ2-1; D possibly corresponds to TRBD1 (6 bases). V was cut by 5 bases and J by 2 bases, with 11 bases left in between. There are 14 residues in the CDR3. CDR1 and CDR2 from the germline V gene are SGHRS and YFSETQ. The CDR3 loop is CASSEGQPYNEQFF. The CDR3 nucleotides read TGCGCCAGCAGTGAGGGACAACCCTACAATGAGCAGTTCTTC.

The rearrangement uses TRBV18 and TRBJ2-7; either TRBD1 or TRBD2 may supply D (5 bases each). The CDR3 spans 15 residues. Deletions cut 3 bases from V and 1 base from J, with 13 bases between. Germline loops: CDR1 KGHSH, CDR2 LQKENI. This CDR3 is CASSPAEGPSYEQYF. CDR3 in DNA: TGTGCCAGCTCACCCGCCGAGGGGCCATCCTACGAGCAGTACTTC. The full variable domain, with the rest looked up from reference TRBV18 and TRBJ2-7, is NAGVMQNPRHLVRRRGQEARLRCSPMKGHSHVYWYRQLPEEGLKFMVYLQKENIIDESGMPKERFSAEFPKEGPSILRIQQVVRGDSAAYFCASSPAEGPSYEQYFGPGTRLTVT.

This clone qualifies as medium-sized (0.01 to 0.1%). Other DNA sequences in this specimen translate into the identical CDR3. The rearrangement links TRBV6-5 to TRBJ2-7; 10 nucleotides align to TRBD2. This CDR3 has 16 residues. Per the germline V gene, CDR1 is MNHEY and CDR2 is SVGAGI. V trimming: 3 bases; J trimming: 0 bases; junction bases outside the gene matches: 5. In nucleotides, the CDR3 is TGTGCCAGCAGTTATTCCACTAGCGGGGTCTCCTACGAGCAGTACTTC. Translated, it gives CASSYSTSGVSYEQYF.

V and J are TRBV6-5 and TRBJ1-2; a weak D match, TRBD1 (6 bases). Germline values: CDR1 MNHEY, CDR2 SVGAGI. Trimming pared 1 base from V and 2 bases from J, leaving 8 bases between. CDR3 size: 14 residues. The CDR3 region has the DNA TGTGCCAGCAGTTACTTTGGACAGAACTATGGCTACACCTTC. Its translation is CASSYFGQNYGYTF.

This chain's CDR3 is CSETTGPGGNTEAFF. The CDR3 bases are TGCAGCGAAACTACAGGCCCCGGTGGGAACACTGAAGCTTTCTTT. The genes are TRBV29-1 and TRBJ1-1, with D possibly matching TRBD1 (5 bases). There are 15 residues in the CDR3. The germline CDR1 and CDR2 sequences are SQVTM and ANQGSEA. V shed 7 bases and J shed 1 base, with 19 bases lying between them.

This clone was detected only a few times. V is TRBV30 and J is TRBJ1-1; D call uncertain. V was cut by 0 bases and J by 0 bases, with 5 bases left in between. Germline V gene data show CDR1 as GTSNPN and CDR2 as SVGIG (reference sequence). The CDR3 extends over 13 amino acids. CDR3 in amino acids: CAWSVQLNTEAFF. For the CDR3, the DNA is TGTGCCTGGAGTGTCCAGTTGAACACTGAAGCTTTCTTT.

This chain connects TRBV7-9 to TRBJ1-2; D possibly corresponds to TRBD1 (5 bases). CDR1 and CDR2 from the germline V gene are SEHNR and FQNEAQ (reference sequence). Trimming cost V 5 bases and J 4 bases, with 17 bases left between them. The CDR3 is 15 amino acids. The DNA for the CDR3 is TGTGCCAGCAGCCCCCGGGGGGGGTTTGCCTATGGCTACACCTTC. It specifies CASSPRGGFAYGYTF.

This chain links TRBV14 with TRBJ1-3, with D hard to call. The CDR3 runs to 13 residues. V lost 3 bases and J 0 bases, leaving 3 bases between the germline ends. Germline values: CDR1 SGHDN, CDR2 FVKESK. This CDR3 reads CASSQNSGNTIYF. CDR3 bases: TGTGCCAGCAGCCAGAACTCTGGAAACACCATATATTTT.

This clone was picked up a small number of times. The chain links TRBV6-6 to TRBJ1-4; D may be TRBD1 (6 bases). CDR1 and CDR2 from the germline V gene are MNHNY and SVGAGI (reference sequence). V was clipped by 2 bases and J by 8 bases, with 12 bases between them. This CDR3 region has 14 residues. CDR3 nucleotides: TGTGCCAGCAGTTACACGGGGGCTCTCGAAAAACTGTTTTTT. Translating gives CASSYTGALEKLFF.

DNA of the CDR3: TGTGCCAGCAGCTTCCAGAGCACAGATACGCAGTATTTT. Amino acids: CASSFQSTDTQYF. The chain combines TRBV5-6 with TRBJ2-3, with unresolved D. Trimming removed 2 bases from V and 0 bases from J, with 4 bases in between. CDR3 length: 13 amino acids. Germline V gives CDR1 SGHDT, CDR2 YYEEEE.

J is TRBJ2-4 and V is TRBV28; the D gene is possibly TRBD1 (5 bases). The CDR3 loop spans 16 amino acids. Trimming took off 1 base at V and 0 bases at J, with 10 bases between the two ends. Germline V gene sequence: CDR1 MDHEN, CDR2 SYDVKM. The DNA of the CDR3 is TGTGCCAGCAGTTTATCAGGGCCCATAGCCAAAAACATTCAGTACTTC. Translating gives CASSLSGPIAKNIQYF.

V usage is TRBV4-3 and J usage is TRBJ2-1; 9 nucleotides agree with TRBD1. Germline CDR1 is LGHNA and CDR2 is YSLEER. The CDR3 has 15 amino acids. Unmatched junction bases numbered 1, after V lost 0 bases and J lost 4 bases. Written as DNA, the CDR3 is TGCGCCAGCAGCCAAGATGGACAGGGGTACAATGAGCAGTTCTTC. Its translation: CASSQDGQGYNEQFF.

The rearrangement joins TRBV5-4 to TRBJ1-2, with D uncertain. The germline V gene has CDR1 SGHNT and CDR2 YYREEE (reference sequence). The CDR3 extends over 15 amino acids. Trimming removed 5 bases from V and 4 bases from J, with 18 bases in between. In nucleotides, the CDR3 is TGTGCCAGCAGTTCGACCAGCGTGACTCCCTATGGCTACACCTTC. Translation: CASSSTSVTPYGYTF.

This clone is a singleton in its sample. The chain is built from TRBV5-1 and TRBJ2-5; D gene uncertain. Trimming left V 5 bases short and J 4 bases short, with 6 bases between. The CDR3 sequence is 11 residues long. CDR1 and CDR2 from the germline V gene are SGHRS and YFSETQ. Here the CDR3 reads CASRFGETQYF. CDR3 nucleotides: TGCGCCAGCAGGTTCGGAGAGACCCAGTACTTC.

This chain uses TRBV19 with TRBJ2-7, with 7 bases matching TRBD1. The junction had 3 bases not matched to a gene; V was cut back by 1 base and J by 0 bases. The CDR3 is made up of 15 amino acids. Germline lookup yields CDR1 LNHDA and CDR2 SQIVND (reference sequence). The CDR3 sequence is CASSIGGTASYEQYF. The CDR3 DNA reads TGTGCCAGTAGTATAGGTGGGACAGCCTCCTACGAGCAGTACTTC.

This clone was seen just once. The chain recombines TRBV5-6 with TRBJ2-6; D is unresolved. The length of the CDR3 is 15 residues. Per germline, CDR1 SGHDT and CDR2 YYEEEE. The V end was cut by 5 bases, the J end by 2 bases, with 11 bases between. CDR3 nucleotide sequence: TGTGCCAGCAGTTTTTTGGGTGCTGGGGCCAACGTCCTGACTTTC. It codes for CASSFLGAGANVLTF.

This clone was picked up one time. This rearrangement joins TRBV5-5 to TRBJ2-4; the D call may be TRBD1 or TRBD2 (6 bases each). The V end lost 2 bases, the J end lost 1 base, and 13 bases lay between the germline ends. Germline V gives CDR1 SGHKS, CDR2 YYEKEE (reference sequence). CDR3 length: 16 residues. The CDR3 DNA is TGTGCCAGCAGCTTAACCCCGGGGGCTGCCAAAAACATTCAGTACTTC. It yields the protein CASSLTPGAAKNIQYF.

V is TRBV9 and J is TRBJ2-5; tentatively, D is TRBD2 (7 bases). V lost 4 bases and J lost 1, with 20 bases in between. The germline V gene encodes CDR1 SGDLS and CDR2 YYNGEE. CDR3 length equals 17 residues. The CDR3 loop is CASSFGVLGGLQETQYF. The CDR3, as DNA: TGTGCCAGCAGCTTCGGGGTCCTCGGGGGGCTCCAAGAGACCCAGTACTTC. The full variable domain, completed using reference TRBV9 and TRBJ2-5, is DSGVTQTPKHLITATGQRVTLRCSPRSGDLSVYWYQQSLDQGLQFLIQYYNGEERAKGNILERFSAQQFPDLHSELNLSSLELGDSALYFCASSFGVLGGLQETQYFGPGTRLLVL.

The CDR3, as DNA: TGTGCCAGCAGCACAAACACCGGGTCTAACACCGGGGAGCTGTTTTTT. It translates to CASSTNTGSNTGELFF. The gene calls are TRBV11-2 and TRBJ2-2; D unclear. The CDR3 consists of 16 residues. CDR1 is SGHAT, CDR2 FQNNGV, per germline. The V and J ends lost 5 bases and 2 bases respectively, with 15 bases between them.

The chain joins TRBV19 to TRBJ2-3, with unresolved D. V gave up 2 bases and J gave up 0 bases, with 12 bases separating them. The V gene's germline CDR1 is LNHDA and CDR2 SQIVND (reference sequence). This CDR3 is 16 amino acids long. This CDR3 is CASSILEGFSTDTQYF. CDR3 bases: TGTGCCAGTAGTATATTAGAAGGGTTCAGCACAGATACGCAGTATTTT.

The gene calls are TRBV6-5 and TRBJ2-5, with 7 bases identical to TRBD2. The ends lost 10 bases at V and 5 bases at J; junction bases unmatched: 4. This CDR3 region has 11 residues. The germline V gene encodes CDR1 MNHEY and CDR2 SVGAGI. The CDR3: CAIGGSETQYF. The CDR3 DNA follows: TGTGCCATCGGGGGGTCGGAGACCCAGTACTTC.

This clone has only one observation. The J gene is TRBJ2-7, the V gene TRBV4-2, with 8 positions matching TRBD2. This CDR3 is built from 16 residues. Unmatched junction bases numbered 11, after V lost 0 bases and J lost 7 bases. CDR1 is LGHNA and CDR2 is YNFKEQ in the germline V gene. The CDR3 spells CASSQDLPAGAVEQYF. CDR3 sequence (DNA): TGTGCCAGCAGCCAAGATTTGCCAGCGGGGGCGGTGGAGCAGTACTTC.

J is TRBJ2-1 and V is TRBV27; the match to TRBD2 covers 9 bases. CDR1 MNHEY and CDR2 SMNVEV come from the germline V gene (reference sequence). The V and J ends lost 2 bases and 8 bases, in that order; junction bases with no gene match: 7. The CDR3 extends over 15 amino acids. The CDR3 is CASSLVAGVFDEQFF. As DNA, the CDR3 is TGTGCCAGCAGTTTAGTAGCGGGGGTTTTCGATGAGCAGTTCTTC.

The rearrangement uses TRBV6-4 and TRBJ2-3; D is unresolved. Looked up from germline, CDR1 is MRHNA and CDR2 is SNTAGT. The CDR3 runs to 14 residues. Trimming left V 5 bases short and J 1 base short, with 10 bases between. Here the CDR3 reads CASSFEFGTDTQYF. The CDR3 region has the DNA TGTGCCAGCAGTTTTGAGTTCGGCACAGATACGCAGTATTTT.

The V and J genes are TRBV7-9 and TRBJ1-2; D perhaps matches TRBD1 (5 bases). The CDR3 spans 11 residues. V lost 4 bases and J 11 bases, leaving 11 bases between the germline ends. Germline V lookup: CDR1 SEHNR, CDR2 FQNEAQ (reference sequence). The CDR3 loop is CASSSGGEYTF. In DNA form, the CDR3 reads TGTGCCAGCAGCTCGGGGGGAGAGTACACCTTC.